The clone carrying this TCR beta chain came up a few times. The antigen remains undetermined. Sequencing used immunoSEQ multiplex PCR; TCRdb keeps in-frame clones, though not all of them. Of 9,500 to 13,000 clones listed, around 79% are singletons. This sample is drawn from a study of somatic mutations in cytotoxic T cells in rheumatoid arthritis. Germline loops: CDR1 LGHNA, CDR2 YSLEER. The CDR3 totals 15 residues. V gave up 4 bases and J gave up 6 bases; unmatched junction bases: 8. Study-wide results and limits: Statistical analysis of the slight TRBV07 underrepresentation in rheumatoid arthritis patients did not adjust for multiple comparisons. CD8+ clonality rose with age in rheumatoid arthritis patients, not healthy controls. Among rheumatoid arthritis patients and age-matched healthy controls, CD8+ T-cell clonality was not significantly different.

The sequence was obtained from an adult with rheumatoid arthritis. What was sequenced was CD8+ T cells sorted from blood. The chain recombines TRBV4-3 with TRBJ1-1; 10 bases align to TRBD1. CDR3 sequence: CASSPGTGALSEAFF. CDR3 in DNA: TGCGCCAGCAGCCCAGGGACAGGGGCCCTCTCTGAAGCTTTCTTT.